These T cell receptor beta chains were read from a single sample in a study of a mutant IDH1 vaccine in newly diagnosed glioma. TCRdb keeps only in-frame clones here, not all; method: immunoSEQ multiplex PCR. The sample shows tens of thousands of clones, just under 95% of them seen only once. The input for sequencing was PBMCs, taken from a glioma patient treated with radiotherapy, temozolomide or both. The receptors come from a man in his late teens or twenties with glioma. Each CDR3 is given with its conserved first and last residue. Each record gives: CDR3 protein, J gene, clone size, V gene. Not all rows give a size; the values are once, few, many and, for expanded clones, a class.

cdr3_aa: CASSFIGYNQPQHF
j_call: TRBJ1-5
clone_size: once
v_call: TRBV6-5

cdr3_aa: CASKGVGSYTF
j_call: TRBJ1-2
clone_size: NA
v_call: TRBV7-9

cdr3_aa: CASSLFPSGSTEQYF
j_call: TRBJ2-7
clone_size: NA
v_call: TRBV5-5

cdr3_aa: CASSLADRGDTQYF
j_call: TRBJ2-3
clone_size: NA
v_call: TRBV5-1

cdr3_aa: CASSWGRMGNTEAFF
j_call: TRBJ1-1
clone_size: NA
v_call: TRBV5-1

cdr3_aa: CASSTPGRAFF
j_call: TRBJ1-1
clone_size: NA
v_call: TRBV11-2

cdr3_aa: CASSAHRGRTGGTEAFF
j_call: TRBJ1-1
clone_size: NA
v_call: TRBV2

cdr3_aa: CASSQDPGTGSYNEQFF
j_call: TRBJ2-1
clone_size: NA
v_call: TRBV4-2

cdr3_aa: CASSPGATYEQYF
j_call: TRBJ2-7
clone_size: once
v_call: TRBV5-1

cdr3_aa: CASGHTAASNQPQHF
j_call: TRBJ1-5
clone_size: NA
v_call: TRBV6-1

cdr3_aa: CASSLLGMNTEAFF
j_call: TRBJ1-1
clone_size: NA
v_call: TRBV5-1

cdr3_aa: CASSQDWQAGTEAFF
j_call: TRBJ1-1
clone_size: NA
v_call: TRBV4-3

cdr3_aa: CASRGDGKQYF
j_call: TRBJ2-7
clone_size: NA
v_call: TRBV7-8

cdr3_aa: CASSSPQGGRGYTF
j_call: TRBJ1-2
clone_size: NA
v_call: TRBV6-5

cdr3_aa: CASSPRQVPTETQYF
j_call: TRBJ2-5
clone_size: NA
v_call: TRBV5-6

cdr3_aa: CSAGFSNYGYTF
j_call: TRBJ1-2
clone_size: NA
v_call: TRBV29-1

cdr3_aa: CASSSRDRGLWWGGYTF
j_call: TRBJ1-2
clone_size: once
v_call: TRBV7-9

cdr3_aa: CATTSFTGTLIF
j_call: TRBJ1-2
clone_size: NA
v_call: TRBV27

cdr3_aa: CAWSPPGGYYSPLHF
j_call: TRBJ1-6
clone_size: NA
v_call: TRBV30

cdr3_aa: CASSSLAQSSYEQYF
j_call: TRBJ2-7
clone_size: NA
v_call: TRBV6-6